This T cell receptor (beta chain) was recorded in a study of shared clonotypes between healthy human individuals. CDR1 MNHEY and CDR2 SMNVEV come from the germline V gene (reference sequence). This CDR3 is 17 amino acids long. The V and J ends lost 4 bases and 2 bases, in that order; junction bases with no gene match: 12. Assay: immunoSEQ multiplex PCR; the TCRdb copy retains only in-frame clones and omits some. Of about half a million clones detected, 81% appear once; the ten largest clones hold more than 9.5%. This chain links TRBV27 with TRBJ2-5; 8 bases align to TRBD2. This clonotype was obtained from a woman aged 40 to 50 in good health. Some clones in this sample may be carry-over from other donors' samples. Source material: PBMCs. CDR3 amino acids: CASSSPAGASGQETQYF. The CDR3 nucleotides read TGTGCCAGCAGTTCACCCGCTGGGGCTAGCGGGCAAGAGACCCAGTACTTC.